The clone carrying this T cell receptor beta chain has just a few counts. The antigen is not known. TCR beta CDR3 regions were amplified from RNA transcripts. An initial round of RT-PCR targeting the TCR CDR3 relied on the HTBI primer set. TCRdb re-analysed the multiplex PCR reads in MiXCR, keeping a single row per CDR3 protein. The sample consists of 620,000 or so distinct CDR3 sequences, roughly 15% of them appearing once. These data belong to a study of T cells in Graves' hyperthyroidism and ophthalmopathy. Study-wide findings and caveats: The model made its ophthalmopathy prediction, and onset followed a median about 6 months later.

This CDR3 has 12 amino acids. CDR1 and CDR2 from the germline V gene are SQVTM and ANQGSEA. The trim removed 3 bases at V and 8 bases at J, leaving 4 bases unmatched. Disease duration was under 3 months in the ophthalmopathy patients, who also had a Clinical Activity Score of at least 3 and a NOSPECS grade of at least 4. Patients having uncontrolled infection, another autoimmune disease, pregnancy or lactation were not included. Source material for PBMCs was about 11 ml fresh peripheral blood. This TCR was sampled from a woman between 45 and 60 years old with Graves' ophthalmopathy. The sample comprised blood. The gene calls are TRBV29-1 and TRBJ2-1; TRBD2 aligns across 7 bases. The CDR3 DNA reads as TGCAGCGTTGAGGGTCGGGGGGATGAGCAGTTCTTC. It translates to CSVEGRGDEQFF.